A single sample gave rise to the 25 T cell receptor beta chains below, sequenced in a study of T-cell memory formation after mild COVID-19. From the 5' RACE reads, TCRdb called clonotypes with MiXCR, one entry per CDR3 protein. The sample yields under 400,000 distinct CDR3 sequences, approximately 27% seen once. Sequenced input: PBMCs or a T cell subset sorted from them (not recorded which). Receptors originate from an adult woman who had mild COVID-19 (a few samples of this study predate the infection). Cell type and time point are not known.

Note on this clonotype: The conserved phenylalanine or tryptophan normally closing the CDR3 is absent here, so this likely arose from a read error. This chain uses TRBV14 with TRBJ1-1, with 8 nucleotides matching TRBD1. The CDR3 sequence is 17 residues long. The V segment lost 3 bases and the J segment 0 bases; nucleotides outside the gene matches: 9. Germline-derived CDR1 and CDR2 are SGHDN and FVKESK. The CDR3 DNA reads TGTGCCAGCAGCCACGGATTTCCAGGGGGCTTGAACACTGAAGCTTTCCTT. Protein sequence: CASSHGFPGGLNTEAFL.

The chain links TRBV15 to TRBJ1-2; D gene ambiguous. The CDR3 runs 19 residues. Trimming removed 0 bases at V and 0 bases at J, with 20 bases between. CDR1 and CDR2 from the germline V gene are LNHNV and YYDKDF (reference sequence). CDR3 in DNA: TGTGCCACCAGCAGAGATCCACGGCTCGGTTGGGGAGCTAACTATGGCTACACCTTC. Translated: CATSRDPRLGWGANYGYTF.

This clonotype occurred once. J is TRBJ1-5 and V is TRBV2; maybe TRBD1 (5 bases). The CDR3 consists of 21 residues. Germline V gene data show CDR1 as SNHLY and CDR2 as FYNNEI. The V end was cut by 0 bases, the J end by 0 bases, with 24 bases between. CDR3 sequence (DNA): TGTGCCAGCAGTGAAGCGCTCGGCCTCGGGACTAAATTAAATAGCAATCAGCCCCAGCATTTT. It translates to CASSEALGLGTKLNSNQPQHF.

V is TRBV5-1 and J is TRBJ2-6; D unresolved. Germline V gene lookup returns CDR1 SGHRS and CDR2 YFSETQ. The CDR3 totals 14 residues. The ends were cut back, 6 bases at V and 0 bases at J, with 7 bases in the middle. The CDR3 loop is CASIQNSGANVLTF. The DNA of the CDR3 is TGCGCCAGCATCCAGAACTCTGGGGCCAACGTCCTGACTTTC.

V usage is TRBV5-1 and J usage is TRBJ2-1; D perhaps matches TRBD2 (6 bases). The CDR3 has 15 amino acids. Germline CDR1 reads SGHRS; CDR2 reads YFSETQ. Trimming cost V 0 bases and J 4 bases, with 11 bases left between them. The CDR3 DNA follows: TGCGCCAGCAGCTTGGCCAGCGGGCCTTACAATGAGCAGTTCTTC. Translating it yields CASSLASGPYNEQFF.

The V call is TRBV13, the J call TRBJ2-5; 11 bases line up with TRBD2. V lost 4 bases to trimming and J lost 3 bases; unmatched junction nucleotides: 7. The CDR3 has 16 amino acids. Germline V gives CDR1 PRHDT, CDR2 FYEKMQ (reference sequence). The CDR3 spells CASSYQGLAVEETQYF. The DNA for the CDR3 is TGTGCCAGCAGCTACCAGGGACTAGCGGTTGAAGAGACCCAGTACTTC.

This clonotype was detected a few times. The rearrangement links TRBV10-3 to TRBJ1-6; TRBD1 aligns across 9 bases. The ends lost 7 bases at V and 7 bases at J; junction bases unmatched: 2. The CDR3 consists of 13 residues. The germline CDR1 and CDR2 sequences are ENHRY and SYGVKD. This CDR3 reads CAITTGGNSPLHF. CDR3 nucleotide sequence: TGTGCCATCACGACAGGGGGGAATTCACCCCTCCACTTT.

This clonotype has only a few counts. The V gene is TRBV24-1, the J gene TRBJ2-1, with a tentative D call TRBD2 (5 bases). Germline V gene data show CDR1 as KGHDR and CDR2 as SFDVKD. The CDR3 covers 13 residues. Trimming stripped 4 bases from V and 9 bases from J, with 12 bases between. The CDR3 reads CATSDPGLFEQFF. The DNA for the CDR3 is TGTGCCACCAGTGACCCCGGACTGTTTGAGCAGTTCTTC.

In DNA form, the CDR3 reads TGTGCCAGCAGGCCTGGCAGCACAACATACAATGAGCAGTTCTTC. Amino acid sequence: CASRPGSTTYNEQFF. This chain links TRBV2 with TRBJ2-1; no definite D call. Deletions cut 6 bases from V and 4 bases from J, with 16 bases between. Per the germline V gene, CDR1 is SNHLY and CDR2 is FYNNEI. The CDR3 runs 15 residues.

This chain uses TRBV24-1 with TRBJ2-1, with TRBD1 identical over 7 bases. V shed 5 bases and J 0 bases; nucleotides not matched to a gene: 6. Germline CDR1 is KGHDR and CDR2 is SFDVKD. This CDR3 is 16 amino acids long. In DNA, the CDR3 is TGTGCCACCAGTGCCACGGGACAGAGCTCCTACAATGAGCAGTTCTTC. This translates into CATSATGQSSYNEQFF.

The chain has TRBV3-1 and TRBJ2-7; 8 bases line up with TRBD1. Germline V gene data show CDR1 as LGHDT and CDR2 as YNNKEL (reference sequence). The CDR3 runs 15 residues. The ends lost 3 bases at V and 3 bases at J; junction bases unmatched: 7. CDR3 sequence reads: CASSQGRDRLYEQYF. The CDR3 DNA is TGTGCCAGCAGCCAGGGTAGGGACAGGCTCTACGAGCAGTACTTC.

The chain uses TRBV6-5 and TRBJ2-7, with D perhaps assigned TRBD1 or TRBD2 (5 bases each). The CDR3 runs to 15 residues. Looked up from germline, CDR1 is MNHEY and CDR2 is SVGAGI. Trimming shortened V by 0 bases and J by 2 bases, and 11 bases separated the two germline ends. CDR3 DNA: TGTGCCAGCAGTTACTCGGACTGGGGGACCTACGAGCAGTACTTC. It translates to CASSYSDWGTYEQYF.

The CDR3 DNA follows: TGTGCCAGCAGTACAGGGGGCTTCGCCTACGAGCAGTACTTC. It yields the protein CASSTGGFAYEQYF. J is TRBJ2-7 and V is TRBV6-5, with 9 bases identical to TRBD1. This CDR3 comprises 14 residues. V dropped 5 bases and J dropped 2; count of bases not matched to a gene: 4. Looked up from germline, CDR1 is MNHEY and CDR2 is SVGAGI.

This clonotype has a handful of counts. The chain couples TRBV4-2 to TRBJ2-7; a weak D match, TRBD2 (6 bases). Trimming cost V 0 bases and J 2 bases, with 14 bases left between them. The CDR3 is made up of 16 amino acids. CDR1 LGHNA and CDR2 YNFKEQ come from the germline V gene. CDR3 nucleotide sequence: TGTGCCAGCAGCCAAGATTTCCAGCGGGTACCCTACGAGCAGTACTTC. Residues: CASSQDFQRVPYEQYF.

A few counts support this clonotype. The V gene is TRBV2, the J gene TRBJ2-7, with D uncertain. There are 14 residues in the CDR3. V lost 3 bases and J lost 6, with 15 bases in between. CDR1 SNHLY and CDR2 FYNNEI come from the germline V gene. The CDR3: CASSDISRSPEQYF. The CDR3 DNA is TGTGCCAGCAGTGACATATCCCGTTCTCCCGAGCAGTACTTC.

V usage is TRBV18 and J usage is TRBJ1-6; D is uncertain. This CDR3 region has 15 residues. The germline CDR1 and CDR2 sequences are KGHSH and LQKENI. V lost 1 base to trimming and J lost 5 bases, with 9 bases between them. The CDR3 DNA reads TGTGCCAGCTCACCACTAGGACGGAATAATTCACCCCTCCACTTT. This codes for CASSPLGRNNSPLHF.

This clonotype was counted only a few times. The V and J genes are TRBV20-1 and TRBJ2-1; D is unresolved. The V gene lost 3 bases and the J gene lost 3 bases, with 12 bases spanning the gap. Germline assignment: CDR1 DFQATT and CDR2 SNEGSKA (reference sequence). This CDR3 spans 14 amino acids. For the CDR3, the DNA is TGCAGTGCTAGGCTAACATCCCGCTACAATGAGCAGTTCTTC. Encoded protein: CSARLTSRYNEQFF.

This clonotype was found a few times. V gene TRBV2 combines with J gene TRBJ2-7; TRBD2 matches 13 bases. With 5 bases clipped from V and 4 bases from J, the junction kept 5 bases outside the gene matches. Germline values: CDR1 SNHLY, CDR2 FYNNEI. The CDR3 loop spans 15 amino acids. CDR3 DNA: TGTGCCAGCAGTACTAGCGGGGGGGCTCGGTACGAGCAGTACTTC. Amino acid sequence: CASSTSGGARYEQYF.

The chain carries TRBV12-3 or TRBV12-4 and TRBJ2-1; D not certain. This CDR3 has 14 residues. Trimming cost V 1 base and J 6 bases, with 10 bases left between them. Here the CDR3 DNA reads TGTGCCAGCAGTTTAGTGTCAGATGTCAATGAGCAGTTCTTC. It yields the protein CASSLVSDVNEQFF.

This sequence joins TRBV20-1 and TRBJ2-5, with D possibly TRBD1 on 6 matching bases. Trimming took 1 base from V and 3 from J, leaving 15 bases between them. CDR1 and CDR2 from the germline V gene are DFQATT and SNEGSKA (reference sequence). This CDR3 comprises 15 residues. The CDR3 DNA is TGCAGTGCTAGAGGGTTGAGGGGGTCGGAAGAGACCCAGTACTTC. It encodes CSARGLRGSEETQYF.

This chain connects TRBV4-2 to TRBJ2-1; 10 bases agree with TRBD2. Germline CDR1 is LGHNA and CDR2 is YNFKEQ. This CDR3 spans 16 amino acids. V gave up 5 bases and J gave up 6 bases; unmatched junction bases: 10. The CDR3 coding sequence is TGTGCCAGCAGCTTCCTAGCGGGAGAAGGTGGCAATGAGCAGTTCTTC. The encoded protein is CASSFLAGEGGNEQFF.

The CDR3: CASSMNGLSTDTQYF. The CDR3 region has the DNA TGTGCCAGCAGCATGAATGGGCTATCCACAGATACGCAGTATTTT. The chain combines TRBV7-9 with TRBJ2-3; no clear D gene. The CDR3 totals 15 residues. Trimming shortened V by 5 bases and J by 2 bases, and 14 bases separated the two germline ends. Germline CDR1 SEHNR, CDR2 FQNEAQ (reference sequence).

The rearrangement links TRBV5-1 to TRBJ2-3; TRBD2 matches 8 bases. The CDR3 is 16 residues long. Germline V lookup: CDR1 SGHRS, CDR2 YFSETQ. Losses at the gene ends were 4 bases for V and 4 bases for J; bases not matched to a gene: 11. The CDR3 nucleotides are TGCGCCAGCAGCACTAACCCAGCGGGGGCCCCAGATACGCAGTATTTT. This gives the protein CASSTNPAGAPDTQYF. The variable domain in full, with the rest retrieved from reference TRBV5-1 and TRBJ2-3, is KAGVTQTPRYLIKTRGQQVTLSCSPISGHRSVSWYQQTPGQGLQFLFEYFSETQRNKGNFPGRFSGRQFSNSRSEMNVSTLELGDSALYLCASSTNPAGAPDTQYFGPGTRLTVL.

This clonotype was detected only a few times. The V and J genes are TRBV6-2 or TRBV6-3 and TRBJ2-2, with 7 positions matching TRBD1. With 4 bases clipped from V and 5 bases from J, the junction kept 7 bases outside the gene matches. The germline CDR1 and CDR2 sequences are MNHEY and SVGEGT. The CDR3 length is 15 residues. This CDR3 reads CASSWDRAYTGELFF. The DNA for the CDR3 is TGTGCCAGCAGTTGGGACAGAGCGTATACCGGGGAGCTGTTTTTT.

The rearrangement uses TRBV7-2 and TRBJ2-6, with D possibly being TRBD1 (5 bases). The CDR3 covers 16 residues. CDR1 and CDR2 (germline): SGHTA, FQGNSA. V lost 2 bases and J 1 base, leaving 9 bases between the germline ends. CDR3 in DNA: TGTGCCAGCAGCTTAATGGCAGGGTCTGGGGCCAACGTCCTGACTTTC. Translated: CASSLMAGSGANVLTF.